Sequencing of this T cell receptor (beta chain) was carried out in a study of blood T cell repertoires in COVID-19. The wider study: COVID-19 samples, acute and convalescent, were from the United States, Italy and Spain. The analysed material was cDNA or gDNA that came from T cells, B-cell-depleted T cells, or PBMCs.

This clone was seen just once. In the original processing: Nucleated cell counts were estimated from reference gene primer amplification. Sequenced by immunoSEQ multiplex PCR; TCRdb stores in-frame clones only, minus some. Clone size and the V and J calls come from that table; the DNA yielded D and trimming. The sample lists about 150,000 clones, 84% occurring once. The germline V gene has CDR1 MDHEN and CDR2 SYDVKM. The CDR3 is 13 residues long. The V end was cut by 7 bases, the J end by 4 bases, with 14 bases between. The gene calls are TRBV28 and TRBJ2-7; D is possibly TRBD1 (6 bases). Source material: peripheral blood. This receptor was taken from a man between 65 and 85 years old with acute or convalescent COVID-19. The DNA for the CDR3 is TGTGCCAGCACTATACAGGGTTCGTACGAGCAGTACTTC. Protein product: CASTIQGSYEQYF.